One and the same sample provided the 14 T cell receptor beta chains below, sequenced in a study of shared clonotypes between healthy human individuals. Here immunoSEQ multiplex PCR was the method, and the copy in TCRdb shows in-frame clones only, minus some. The sample records about 2.1 million clones, more than 85% being singletons. CD8 cells classed as naive were CD45RO-negative and positively selected for CCR7, excluding terminally differentiated effector memory CD45RA+ cells. Material: naive CD8+ T cells from PBMCs. All receptors come from a man aged 18 to 29 in good health. Some clones in this sample may be carry-over from other donors' samples.

The rearrangement links TRBV25-1 to TRBJ1-6; D call uncertain. Germline assignment: CDR1 MGHDK and CDR2 SYGVNS. Trimming removed 2 bases at V and 2 bases at J, with 7 bases between. CDR3 length: 15 amino acids. CDR3 DNA: TGTGCCAGCAGTGAACCGGGGACCTATAATTCACCCCTCCACTTT. Its translation is CASSEPGTYNSPLHF.

The CDR3 loop is CASSRDRSLYEQYF. The CDR3 nucleotides read TGTGCCAGCAGCCGGGACAGGTCACTCTACGAGCAGTACTTC. The chain carries TRBV5-4 and TRBJ2-7; TRBD1 agrees at 8 bases. Germline CDR1 is SGHNT and CDR2 is YYREEE (reference sequence). After removal of 4 bases from V and 3 bases from J, the junction contained 6 bases not matched to a gene. The CDR3 spans 14 residues.

This clone has just a few counts. The rearrangement uses TRBV9 and TRBJ1-1, with 8 bases matching TRBD1. This CDR3 is built from 16 residues. Germline-derived CDR1 and CDR2 are SGDLS and YYNGEE. The J segment lost 0 bases and the V segment lost 1 base, leaving 5 bases of the junction unmatched. The DNA for the CDR3 is TGTGCCAGCAGCGTATCCGAGACAGGGGTGAACACTGAAGCTTTCTTT. It yields the protein CASSVSETGVNTEAFF.

The J gene is TRBJ2-3, the V gene TRBV7-8; 8 bases line up with TRBD1. This CDR3 is 16 amino acids long. V lost 5 bases, J lost 1 base, and 8 bases stayed unmatched. The germline CDR1 and CDR2 sequences are SGHVS and FQNEAQ. The CDR3 region has the DNA TGTGCCAGCAGCACTAGGACAGGGCGTGGCACAGATACGCAGTATTTT. As protein: CASSTRTGRGTDTQYF. Filled out from reference TRBV7-8 and TRBJ2-3, the complete variable domain reads GAGVSQSPRYKVAKRGQDVALRCDPISGHVSLFWYQQALGQGPEFLTYFQNEAQLDKSGLPSDRFFAERPEGSVSTLKIQRTQQEDSAVYLCASSTRTGRGTDTQYFGPGTRLTVL.

This clone has just one count. The chain couples TRBV7-9 to TRBJ2-3, with unresolved D. Trimming removed 3 bases from V and 4 bases from J, with 11 bases in between. CDR3 length: 14 residues. The V gene's germline CDR1 is SEHNR and CDR2 FQNEAQ (reference sequence). The CDR3 nucleotides are TGTGCCAGCAGCTTGGACCTGGCCCCAGATACGCAGTATTTT. This sequence encodes CASSLDLAPDTQYF.

This sequence joins TRBV27 and TRBJ2-7, with D unresolved. V was shortened by 3 bases and J by 10 bases, with 4 bases between the two germline ends. The CDR3 sequence is 9 residues long. The germline gives CDR1 MNHEY, CDR2 SMNVEV (reference sequence). The CDR3 sequence: CASSLEQYF. The CDR3 nucleotides are TGTGCCAGCAGTTTGGAACAGTACTTC.

This sequence joins TRBV19 and TRBJ2-3; 13 bases line up with TRBD2. Germline V gene sequence: CDR1 LNHDA, CDR2 SQIVND (reference sequence). The junction had 2 bases not matched to a gene; V was cut back by 8 bases and J by 3 bases. This CDR3 is built from 14 residues. The CDR3 protein is CASGGLAGTDTQYF. Here the CDR3 DNA reads TGTGCCAGTGGGGGACTAGCGGGAACAGATACGCAGTATTTT.

This chain connects TRBV6-5 to TRBJ2-7, with D hard to call. Germline CDR1 reads MNHEY; CDR2 reads SVGAGI. V was clipped by 2 bases and J by 2 bases, with 7 bases between them. The CDR3 has 13 residues. The CDR3 loop reads CASSYQATYEQYF. In DNA, the CDR3 is TGTGCCAGCAGTTACCAGGCGACCTACGAGCAGTACTTC.

The rearrangement links TRBV9 to TRBJ2-2; 7 nucleotides line up with TRBD1. V shed 3 bases, J shed 5 bases, and the junction held 7 bases outside the gene matches. CDR3 size: 15 residues. Germline values: CDR1 SGDLS, CDR2 YYNGEE. CDR3 nucleotide sequence: TGTGCCAGCAGCGACGATGACAGGGAGACCGGGGAGCTGTTTTTT. This encodes CASSDDDRETGELFF.

V usage is TRBV10-3 and J usage is TRBJ2-2, with a tentative D call TRBD1 (6 bases). The CDR3 runs 15 residues. V lost 3 bases and J 1 base, leaving 9 bases between the germline ends. CDR1 is ENHRY and CDR2 is SYGVKD in the germline V gene. The CDR3, as DNA: TGTGCCATCAGTGACGGGACATTGAACACCGGGGAGCTGTTTTTT. Protein: CAISDGTLNTGELFF.

V is TRBV27 and J is TRBJ1-4, with D possibly being TRBD1 (6 bases). Germline V gene data show CDR1 as MNHEY and CDR2 as SMNVEV (reference sequence). V gave up 10 bases and J gave up 1 base, with 13 bases separating them. The length of the CDR3 is 14 residues. The chain's CDR3 is CATSIRGTNEKLFF. The CDR3 DNA sequence: TGTGCCACTTCGATCAGGGGAACTAATGAAAAACTGTTTTTT.

The chain combines TRBV27 with TRBJ1-1; maybe TRBD1 (6 bases). Germline CDR1 MNHEY, CDR2 SMNVEV (reference sequence). V lost 5 bases and J lost 4, with 20 bases in between. The CDR3 is made up of 16 amino acids. CDR3 region: CASSLHPRGSGTEAFF. Here the CDR3 DNA reads TGTGCCAGCAGTCTCCACCCCAGGGGTTCTGGCACTGAAGCTTTCTTT.

J is TRBJ2-3 and V is TRBV7-6; D is uncertain. This CDR3 contains 14 residues. V lost 0 bases and J lost 4, with 8 bases in between. The V gene's germline CDR1 is SGHVS and CDR2 FNYEAQ. DNA of the CDR3: TGTGCCAGCAGCTTAGCTTATGGTTCAGATACGCAGTATTTT. Protein: CASSLAYGSDTQYF.

This clone was seen just once. This chain joins TRBV19 and TRBJ1-1, with D hard to call. Trimming left V 3 bases short and J 3 bases short, with 23 bases between. CDR1 is LNHDA, CDR2 SQIVND, per germline (reference sequence). The CDR3 runs 18 residues. CDR3 nucleotides: TGTGCCAGTAGTATCTCGTTTGCCGGGGTGGTCTTGGACACTGAAGCTTTCTTT. Encoded protein: CASSISFAGVVLDTEAFF.